This TCR beta chain stems from a study of post-analysis software for immune sequencing data. Study at large: Both relapsing-remitting and secondary progressive multiple sclerosis featured among the disease courses, as did progressive-relapsing multiple sclerosis. Findings and caveats of the study: Same-batch preparations were strongly co-clustered by F measure. Among five TRBV segments more frequent in patients than controls were TRBV5-6, TRBV5-1 and TRBV20-1.

The authors incorporated unique molecular identifiers into the TCR beta cDNA libraries. One entry per CDR3 protein, called by TCRdb with MiXCR from the PCR reads. Here the sample spans hundreds of thousands of distinct CDR3 sequences, approximately 60% being singletons. Germline V CDR1 and CDR2: SGHRS, YFSETQ. V lost 1 base to trimming and J lost 6 bases; unmatched junction nucleotides: 6. The CDR3 covers 15 residues. Worth noting for this clonotype: Its antigen is not known.

The clonotype comes from a girl aged 2-9 years with multiple sclerosis. The V call is TRBV5-1, the J call TRBJ2-1; 8 bases map to TRBD2. Material for sequencing was blood. The CDR3 nucleotides are TGCGCCAGCAGCTTGAGCGGGAGTAATAGCAATGAGCAGTTCTTC. It specifies CASSLSGSNSNEQFF.